A selection of T cell receptor beta chains follows, all from one sample in a study of blood T cell repertoires in COVID-19. Some clones are missing from TCRdb's copy, which holds only in-frame ones; the method was immunoSEQ multiplex PCR. The data show 150,000 to 250,000 clones, roughly 92% seen once. The sequenced sample was peripheral blood. Receptors were obtained from a man aged 25 to 45 with COVID-19, enrolled during active disease. The CDR3 runs from the conserved cysteine through the conserved F or W. A D gene is named only where the DNA matches it firmly. Size tells how often a clone was seen (once, few, many) or the class of an expanded clone, and some rows leave it out.

TRBV5-4,TRBD1,TRBJ2-3,-,TGTGCCATCCCGGGTGGGACAGGGCCCACAGATACGCAGTATTTT,CAIPGGTGPTDTQYF
TRBV2,TRBD1,TRBJ2-3,-,TGTGCCAGCAGAGGGACAGTAAACACAGATACGCAGTATTTT,CASRGTVNTDTQYF
TRBV4-1,-,TRBJ2-7,-,TGCGCCAGCAGCCAAGATCATGCCGCGACACTGAGCTCCTACGAGCAGTACTTC,CASSQDHAATLSSYEQYF
TRBV6-1,-,TRBJ1-5,-,TGTGCCAGCAGTGATAGCGGGGGCAGGGAGGCCAATCAGCCCCAGCATTTT,CASSDSGGREANQPQHF
TRBV5-6,-,TRBJ2-7,-,TGTGCCAGCAGCCGACAGGAGTCCTACGAGCAGTACTTC,CASSRQESYEQYF
TRBV19,TRBD1,TRBJ2-2,-,TGTGCCAGTAGTAAGGGGACAGCGAACACCGGGGAGCTGTTTTTT,CASSKGTANTGELFF
TRBV7-6,TRBD2,TRBJ2-3,-,TGTGCCAGCAGCTTAGGCGTCGGGGGGGGCGCAGATACGCAGTATTTT,CASSLGVGGGADTQYF
TRBV11-3,-,TRBJ1-1,-,TGTGCCAGCAGCTTAGCTAGGGGTGCTGAAGCTTTCTTT,CASSLARGAEAFF
TRBV7-6,TRBD1,TRBJ1-1,-,TGTGCCAGCAGCTCTCAGGGGGCAAGACGAGCTTTCTTT,CASSSQGARRAFF
TRBV10-1,TRBD1,TRBJ2-5,-,TGCGCCAGCAGCCCGGGACAGGGGCCAAACCAAGAGACCCAGTACTTC,CASSPGQGPNQETQYF
TRBV7-6,TRBD1,TRBJ1-6,-,TGTGCCAGCAGCCCAGGGACAGGGGGTCGAAATTCACCCCTCCACTTT,CASSPGTGGRNSPLHF
TRBV11-2,TRBD2,TRBJ2-1,-,TGTGCCAGCAGCTTAAAAGCGCCTAGCGGGGGGGCCCGGGATGAGCAGTTCTTC,CASSLKAPSGGARDEQFF
TRBV29-1,-,TRBJ1-2,-,TGCAGCGTCCACAGGGAGGGCTATGGCTACACCTTC,CSVHREGYGYTF
TRBV11-3,TRBD1,TRBJ1-1,-,TGTGCCAGCAGCCCCGGACAGGCCGACACTGAAGCTTTCTTT,CASSPGQADTEAFF
TRBV6-5,TRBD1,TRBJ2-1,-,TGTGCCAGCAGCCGGGACAGGACAACTGAGCAGTTCTTC,CASSRDRTTEQFF
TRBV6-1,-,TRBJ1-5,-,TGTGCCAGCAGTGAACACAGGGAAAAGCAGCCCCAGCATTTT,CASSEHREKQPQHF
TRBV19,TRBD2,TRBJ2-1,-,TGTGCCAGTAGTCCAGTTACGGGACTAAACTACAATGAGCAGTTCTTC,CASSPVTGLNYNEQFF
TRBV7-9,-,TRBJ1-1,-,TGTGCCAGCAGTCCCAGGGTCTCTGAAGCTTTCTTT,CASSPRVSEAFF
TRBV27,TRBD1,TRBJ1-6,once,TGTGCCAGCAGTATTACAGGGGGCTCCTATAATTCACCCCTCCACTTT,CASSITGGSYNSPLHF
TRBV11-1,-,TRBJ2-7,-,TGTGCCAGCAGCGGTGGAGTAGGACACCCCTCCTACGAGCAGTACTTC,CASSGGVGHPSYEQYF
TRBV5-1,TRBD2,TRBJ2-1,-,TGCGCCAGCAGCTTGGATGAGCGGGGGGGCTCCTACAATGAGCAGTTCTTC,CASSLDERGGSYNEQFF
TRBV5-4,TRBD1,TRBJ2-6,-,TGTGCCAGCAGCCAGACAGGGGTTGGGGCCAACGTCCTGACTTTC,CASSQTGVGANVLTF
TRBV2,-,TRBJ1-4,-,TGTGCCAGCAGTGAATTGACGCAGGGGACTAATGAAAAACTGTTTTTT,CASSELTQGTNEKLFF
TRBV10-3,TRBD1,TRBJ2-2,-,TGTGCCATCGGGACAGGAGAGACCGGGGAGCTGTTTTTT,CAIGTGETGELFF